This T cell receptor beta chain was identified during a study of T cells in Graves' hyperthyroidism and ophthalmopathy. The CDR3 spans 14 residues. Germline CDR1 reads SQVTM; CDR2 reads ANQGSEA. V was trimmed by 6 bases and J by 3 bases, leaving 17 bases between them. Patients affected by ophthalmopathy presented a Clinical Activity Score of at least 3, a NOSPECS grade of at least 4, and disease duration below 3 months. Orbital computed tomography and thyroid ultrasound, together with serum TRAb and thyroxine and clinical symptoms, were used for diagnoses. The investigators amplified TCR beta CDR3 regions from RNA transcripts. Primed by the HTBI set, a first-round RT-PCR was run on the TCR CDR3. TCRdb re-called the multiplex PCR reads with MiXCR, one entry per CDR3 protein. The table includes around 610,000 distinct CDR3 sequences, under 15% detected once. Ten or more counts support this clonotype. Its antigen is unidentified.

Study-level findings and limits: The model anticipated ophthalmopathy a median about 7 months pre-onset. Most thyroid clonotypes with frequency above 0.001 were detected in blood.

Specimen: blood. The TCR comes from a woman in her forties with Graves' ophthalmopathy. This chain joins TRBV29-1 and TRBJ2-5; unclear D gene. The DNA for the CDR3 is TGCAGCGTCGGTGGATATTCGGCTGAAGAGACCCAGTACTTC. Protein: CSVGGYSAEETQYF.